What follows describes a single T cell receptor beta chain. Its antigen has not been determined. Base qualities are not at hand, and no much larger clone is one base apart. The data derive from a study of blood T cell repertoires in COVID-19 (TCRdb year 2020). A note on the overall study: Samples covering the acute and convalescent phases of COVID-19 were provided by collaborators in the United States, Italy and Spain. Where available, HLA class I and class II types were obtained from metadata supplied by the sample provider rather than from assay-based typing. The samples were drawn from the first 160 participants of the ongoing ImmuneRACE study and from 950 to 1,500 subjects provided by 6 global collaborators. Nearly every sample came with metadata listing a de-identified subject ID, COVID-19 status, age in years and sex. The dataset comprised deeply sampled blood TCRbeta repertoires from subjects exposed to, actively infected with, or recovered from COVID-19. The prospective study material was composed of cDNA or gDNA derived from T cells, B-cell-depleted T cells, or PBMCs. A freely available public database, intended as a resource for researchers studying the immune response to SARS-CoV-2, is where the repertoires were released.

Ends trimmed: V by 4 bases, J by 4 bases; bases unmatched to a gene: 0. Including the terminal cysteine and phenylalanine, the CDR3 comprises 12 residues. Of the read, only the CDR3 DNA is kept; its 36 bases are in frame from base 1. CDR1 and CDR2, per the germline V gene, are SQVTM and ANQGSEA. Results the study describes overall, beyond this receptor: The quantity of clinical and demographic metadata differed by source and by participant and was supplied without curation.

Another Seattle source contributed samples from volunteer blood donors who had recovered from COVID-19. Collaborating institutions collected whole blood in K2EDTA tubes following their own protocols. For TCRbeta analysis, collaborator samples were shipped as frozen whole blood, as isolated PBMCs, or as DNA extracted from either sample type. TCRbeta CDR3 regions were amplified from genomic DNA by means of the immunoSEQ Assay, a bias-controlled multiplex PCR. The paper's processing steps were these. Nucleated cell counts per sample were estimated from amplification of reference gene primers within the assay. To quantify the absolute abundance of each unique TCRbeta CDR3 rearrangement, sequence reads were collapsed and filtered. For each sample, productive Simpson clonality was calculated as the square root of Simpson's diversity index over productive rearrangements. Not all clones reach the TCRdb copy of this immuneACCESS table, which keeps in-frame sequences only. Checked studies attribute under half of the gap to unresolved V genes and leave the rest unexplained. V, J and clone size are taken as reported in that table, and D and trimming were inferred from the DNA itself. The sample table records some 140,000 clones; about 72% of these occur just once. The top ten constitute approximately 11% of the sample.

This clonotype was obtained from a man aged 55-75 years who had recovered from COVID-19. The rearrangement combines TRBV29-1 with TRBJ2-5, with 10 bases matching TRBD2. Sample: peripheral blood. The DNA reads as follows: TGCAGCGTTGGACTAGCGGGAGAGACCCAGTACTTC. This translates into CSVGLAGETQYF.